Shown below are 29 T cell receptor beta chains from a single sample sequenced in a study of T-cell reconstitution after alpha-beta-depleted transplantation in children. Unique molecular identifiers tagged the TCRbeta library. A single record per CDR3 protein comes from TCRdb applying MiXCR to the PCR reads. The data show around 180,000 distinct CDR3 sequences, with roughly 11% seen just once and approximately 13% held by the top ten. Sequenced material: PBMCs, taken before TCRalphabeta/CD19-depleted stem cell transplant. These receptors came from a boy younger than 10 with acute myeloid leukemia, due to receive a stem cell transplant.

This clonotype came up a few times. The rearrangement joins TRBV7-9 to TRBJ2-5; D is ambiguous. This CDR3 comprises 13 residues. The germline CDR1 and CDR2 sequences are SEHNR and FQNEAQ (reference sequence). The ends were cut back, 6 bases at V and 5 bases at J, with 13 bases in the middle. The CDR3: CASSTLISETQYF. The CDR3 nucleotides are TGTGCCAGCAGTACCCTCATTAGTGAGACCCAGTACTTC.

In its sample, this clonotype was seen many times. The chain employs TRBV29-1 and TRBJ1-1; no clear D gene. This CDR3 has 12 residues. In germline, CDR1 is SQVTM, CDR2 ANQGSEA. The V and J ends lost 7 bases and 3 bases respectively, with 12 bases between them. The CDR3 bases are TGCAGCGGAAGGGCTTGGGACACTGAAGCTTTCTTT. It yields the protein CSGRAWDTEAFF.

This clonotype was counted only a few times. This chain connects TRBV19 to TRBJ2-1; D gene uncertain. The V end was cut by 6 bases, the J end by 9 bases, with 18 bases between. CDR3 length: 14 amino acids. Germline V gives CDR1 LNHDA, CDR2 SQIVND (reference sequence). For the CDR3, the DNA is TGTGCCAGTAGCCTTCATGCCCTTCGTATTGAGCAGTTCTTC. As protein: CASSLHALRIEQFF.

This clonotype was picked up many times. J is TRBJ2-7 and V is TRBV5-1; tentatively, D is TRBD2 (7 bases). V dropped 1 base and J dropped 3 bases, with 11 bases sitting between them. CDR1 is SGHRS, CDR2 YFSETQ, per germline. The CDR3 extends over 14 amino acids. CDR3 residues: CASSLLGGDYEQYF. DNA of the CDR3: TGCGCCAGCAGCTTGCTAGGGGGGGACTACGAGCAGTACTTC. Drawing the rest from reference TRBV5-1 and TRBJ2-7, the complete variable domain is KAGVTQTPRYLIKTRGQQVTLSCSPISGHRSVSWYQQTPGQGLQFLFEYFSETQRNKGNFPGRFSGRQFSNSRSEMNVSTLELGDSALYLCASSLLGGDYEQYFGPGTRLTVT.

Ten or more counts support this clonotype. DNA for the CDR3: TGTGCCAGCAGCTTAATGTCTAGCGGGGAAACTGCAGATACGCAGTATTTT. It is translated as CASSLMSSGETADTQYF. The chain combines TRBV7-8 with TRBJ2-3, with TRBD2 matching 9 bases. This CDR3 contains 17 residues. From germline, CDR1 is SGHVS and CDR2 FQNEAQ. V gave up 2 bases and J gave up 4 bases; unmatched junction bases: 10. The complete variable domain, with remaining parts taken from reference TRBV7-8 and TRBJ2-3, reads GAGVSQSPRYKVAKRGQDVALRCDPISGHVSLFWYQQALGQGPEFLTYFQNEAQLDKSGLPSDRFFAERPEGSVSTLKIQRTQQEDSAVYLCASSLMSSGETADTQYFGPGTRLTVL.

The table lists this clonotype with many counts. Here the CDR3 DNA reads TGCGCCAGCAGCTTCGGGACAGGGGGCATAGATACGCAGTATTTT. As protein: CASSFGTGGIDTQYF. This chain links TRBV5-1 with TRBJ2-3, with 12 bases fitting TRBD1. CDR1 is SGHRS, CDR2 YFSETQ, per germline. This CDR3 is built from 15 residues. The V segment lost 2 bases and the J segment 5 bases; nucleotides outside the gene matches: 3.

This clonotype was detected a few times. The chain is built from TRBV11-2 and TRBJ2-2; 8 bases are shared with TRBD2. V lost 1 base to trimming and J lost 0 bases; unmatched junction nucleotides: 7. There are 18 residues in the CDR3. Germline CDR1 SGHAT, CDR2 FQNNGV. The CDR3 DNA reads as TGTGCCAGCAGCTTAGTTCCTAGCGGGCACGCGAACACCGGGGAGCTGTTTTTT. Translation: CASSLVPSGHANTGELFF. The full variable domain, in which reference TRBV11-2 and TRBJ2-2 provide the parts outside the CDR3, is EAGVAQSPRYKIIEKRQSVAFWCNPISGHATLYWYQQILGQGPKLLIQFQNNGVVDDSQLPKDRFSAERLKGVDSTLKIQPAKLEDSAVYLCASSLVPSGHANTGELFFGEGSRLTVL.

This clonotype was counted many times. J is TRBJ2-7 and V is TRBV19, with TRBD2 as a possible D gene (6 bases). The germline V and J ends were trimmed by 5 bases and 0 bases, with 14 bases remaining between them. This CDR3 spans 15 amino acids. Germline V gene data show CDR1 as LNHDA and CDR2 as SQIVND (reference sequence). DNA of the CDR3: TGTGCCAGTAGTTTCCGGGGGAGTAGCTCCTACGAGCAGTACTTC. This gives the protein CASSFRGSSSYEQYF.

This clonotype was seen ten or more times. The V gene is TRBV18, the J gene TRBJ2-3; D call uncertain. The germline V gene encodes CDR1 KGHSH and CDR2 LQKENI. This CDR3 contains 16 residues. V lost 2 bases and J lost 4, with 16 bases in between. The CDR3 loop is CASSPTPRALADTQYF. The CDR3, as DNA: TGTGCCAGCTCACCAACTCCTAGGGCTCTGGCAGATACGCAGTATTTT.

Concerning this clonotype: This may arise from a read error, as a much more abundant clone is one base away. V is TRBV4-1 and J is TRBJ2-5; D ambiguous. CDR3 length: 13 residues. Trimming stripped 8 bases from V and 7 bases from J, with 17 bases between. The germline V gene encodes CDR1 MGHRA and CDR2 YSYEKL. The CDR3 region is CASGYTADGTQYF. CDR3 nucleotide sequence: TGCGCCAGCGGATATACTGCCGACGGGACCCAGTACTTC.

This clonotype was observed many times. The CDR3, as DNA: TGTGCCAGCAGGGGAGGCAATCAGCCCCAGCATTTT. Its translation is CASRGGNQPQHF. V usage is TRBV6-5 and J usage is TRBJ1-5, with D uncertain. The CDR3 loop spans 12 amino acids. CDR1 and CDR2 from the germline V gene are MNHEY and SVGAGI. Trimming left V 6 bases short and J 2 bases short, with 5 bases between.

About this clonotype: A much more abundant neighbour one base away suggests this may be a read error. CDR3: CGSSGREETQYF. CDR3 nucleotide sequence: TGTGGCAGCAGTGGCAGGGAAGAGACCCAGTACTTC. V gene TRBV5-4 combines with J gene TRBJ2-5; D perhaps matches TRBD1 (5 bases). Per germline, CDR1 SGHNT and CDR2 YYREEE (reference sequence). CDR3 length: 12 amino acids.

This clonotype was counted a few times. A much larger clone differs from this one at a single base, so this may be a read error. V is TRBV5-1 and J is TRBJ1-2; no firm D call. There are 12 residues in the CDR3. Germline CDR1 is SGHRS and CDR2 is YFSETQ. As DNA, the CDR3 is TGCGCCAGCAGCACAACTAACTATGGCGACACCTTC. It encodes CASSTTNYGDTF.

V gene TRBV5-6 combines with J gene TRBJ2-7; D may be TRBD1 or TRBD2 (7 bases each). Germline CDR1 is SGHDT and CDR2 is YYEEEE. Deletions cut 0 bases from V and 1 base from J, with 23 bases between. CDR3 length equals 19 residues. In DNA form, the CDR3 reads TGTGCCAGCAGCTTGGCCGGGGGGACAGTCAAGAAGCCGTCCTACGAGCAGTACGTC. This gives the protein CASSLAGGTVKKPSYEQYV.

This clonotype was seen repeatedly, ten times or more. The chain recombines TRBV9 with TRBJ1-3; D gene uncertain. The V gene's germline CDR1 is SGDLS and CDR2 YYNGEE. The V end was cut by 4 bases, the J end by 1 base, with 6 bases between. The CDR3 is 13 amino acids. CDR3 sequence: CASSPTSGNTIYF. In nucleotides, the CDR3 is TGTGCCAGCAGCCCGACTTCTGGAAACACCATATATTTT.

This clonotype has at least ten counts. The CDR3 loop reads CASSFVQYNEQFF. As DNA, the CDR3 is TGTGCCAGCAGTTTTGTTCAGTACAATGAGCAGTTCTTC. The V and J genes are TRBV28 and TRBJ2-1; no firm D call. V gave up 3 bases and J gave up 4 bases, with 7 bases separating them. Germline V gene lookup returns CDR1 MDHEN and CDR2 SYDVKM. The CDR3 is made up of 13 amino acids. The complete variable domain, with remaining parts taken from reference TRBV28 and TRBJ2-1, reads DVKVTQSSRYLVKRTGEKVFLECVQDMDHENMFWYRQDPGLGLRLIYFSYDVKMKEKGDIPEGYSVSREKKERFSLILESASTNQTSMYLCASSFVQYNEQFFGPGTRLTVL.

Remarks on this clonotype: It may be a read error: a sequence one base away is much more abundant. The V gene is TRBV12-3 or TRBV12-4, the J gene TRBJ1-1; TRBD1 aligns across 7 bases. Trimming took 6 bases from V and 3 from J; bases not matched to a gene: 4. The CDR3 extends over 13 amino acids. The DNA for the CDR3 is TGTGCCAGCAGGCCGACAGGGTACACTGAAGCTTTCTTT. Its protein product is CASRPTGYTEAFF.

This clonotype was observed many times. The J gene is TRBJ1-1, the V gene TRBV20-1; D may be TRBD1 (6 bases). The CDR3 spans 13 residues. CDR1 DFQATT and CDR2 SNEGSKA come from the germline V gene (reference sequence). V lost 4 bases to trimming and J lost 2 bases, with 11 bases between them. The CDR3 sequence: CSAKNRVNTEAFF. Written as DNA, the CDR3 is TGCAGTGCTAAAAACAGGGTTAACACTGAAGCTTTCTTT.

This clonotype was seen repeatedly, ten times or more. The chain uses TRBV20-1 and TRBJ2-1; 11 positions agree with TRBD2. Germline CDR1 is DFQATT and CDR2 is SNEGSKA (reference sequence). CDR3 length: 18 amino acids. Trimming removed 0 bases from V and 0 bases from J; junction bases left unmatched: 7. In DNA form, the CDR3 reads TGCAGTGCTAGAGATCTAGCGGGGGGCTCCAGCTCCTACAATGAGCAGTTCTTC. This codes for CSARDLAGGSSSYNEQFF.

This clonotype was recorded many times. In DNA, the CDR3 is TGCAGTGCTCGATCAACCCAGGGGGCCGCTGAAGCTTTCTTT. Its translation is CSARSTQGAAEAFF. The chain uses TRBV20-1 and TRBJ1-1, with 8 bases lining up with TRBD1. Germline V gene sequence: CDR1 DFQATT, CDR2 SNEGSKA (reference sequence). With 5 bases clipped from V and 6 bases from J, the junction kept 11 bases outside the gene matches. The CDR3 is 14 amino acids.

This clonotype is categorized as medium-sized. The V call is TRBV12-3 or TRBV12-4, the J call TRBJ2-5, with TRBD1 identical over 7 bases. The CDR3 is 13 residues long. Unmatched junction bases numbered 4, after V lost 5 bases and J lost 4 bases. The CDR3 is CASSLRGRETQYF. In nucleotides, the CDR3 is TGTGCCAGCAGTCTGAGGGGGCGAGAGACCCAGTACTTC.

This clonotype has a count of ten or more. The chain is built from TRBV20-1 and TRBJ2-7; D uncertain. V was cut by 6 bases and J by 3 bases, with 12 bases left in between. CDR3 size: 12 residues. Germline assignment: CDR1 DFQATT and CDR2 SNEGSKA (reference sequence). CDR3 DNA sequence: TGCAGTGCCTTAAGGGATGGCTACGAGCAGTACTTC. Translating it yields CSALRDGYEQYF.

This clonotype was found many times. V usage is TRBV7-8 and J usage is TRBJ2-4; TRBD1 agrees at 7 bases. From germline, CDR1 is SGHVS and CDR2 FQNEAQ. The length of the CDR3 is 15 residues. Trimming cost V 2 bases and J 5 bases; bases outside gene matches: 6. The CDR3 DNA reads as TGTGCCAGCAGCTTAAAGCACAGGGGCCAAAACATTCAGTACTTC. Translation: CASSLKHRGQNIQYF.

This clonotype was observed at least ten times. The chain is built from TRBV10-3 and TRBJ1-1, with unresolved D. This CDR3 spans 12 amino acids. The germline V gene encodes CDR1 ENHRY and CDR2 SYGVKD. The V end was cut by 2 bases, the J end by 1 base, with 2 bases between. The CDR3 coding sequence is TGTGCCATCAGTGAGGGGAACACTGAAGCTTTCTTT. It is translated as CAISEGNTEAFF.

This clonotype has a count of ten or more. The chain couples TRBV7-2 to TRBJ2-3, with TRBD2 matching 7 bases. CDR1 is SGHTA, CDR2 FQGNSA, per germline. The length of the CDR3 is 14 residues. Trimming at V came to 2 bases and at J to 4 bases, leaving 3 bases not matched to a gene. CDR3 sequence (DNA): TGTGCCAGCAGCTTAAGCGGGGAGTCAGATACGCAGTATTTT. It is translated as CASSLSGESDTQYF.

With regard to this clonotype: A much bigger clone sits one base away, suggesting this may be a read error. The rearrangement joins TRBV5-5 to TRBJ1-2; 8 nucleotides line up with TRBD1. Germline CDR1 and CDR2: SGHKS and YYEKEE (reference sequence). This CDR3 is 13 amino acids long. Here the CDR3 reads CASSLVTGDGYAF. The CDR3 DNA reads as TGTGCCAGCAGCCTCGTGACAGGGGATGGCTACGCCTTC.

This clonotype was seen at least ten times. The chain carries TRBV5-1 and TRBJ2-5, with a possible D match to TRBD2 (5 bases). V lost 4 bases and J 3 bases, leaving 16 bases between the germline ends. This CDR3 region has 15 residues. From germline, CDR1 is SGHRS and CDR2 YFSETQ. CDR3 protein: CASSPVTQREETQYF. The CDR3 DNA follows: TGCGCCAGCAGCCCAGTTACACAGAGGGAAGAGACCCAGTACTTC.

This clonotype was counted many times. J is TRBJ2-3 and V is TRBV4-2, with TRBD2 matching over 11 bases. The V segment lost 0 bases and the J segment 6 bases; nucleotides outside the gene matches: 8. The CDR3 runs to 17 residues. Germline V gene lookup returns CDR1 LGHNA and CDR2 YNFKEQ. The CDR3 region is CASSQELAGGPRDTQYF. Here the CDR3 DNA reads TGTGCCAGCAGCCAAGAGCTAGCGGGAGGCCCCAGGGATACGCAGTATTTT.

The V call is TRBV12-3 or TRBV12-4, the J call TRBJ2-1; D unresolved. This CDR3 is 13 amino acids long. The V gene lost 1 base and the J gene lost 8 bases, with 9 bases spanning the gap. CDR3 protein: CASSLESGDEQFF. The DNA for the CDR3 is TGTGCCAGCAGTTTAGAGAGTGGCGATGAGCAGTTCTTC.